The 18 T cell receptor beta chains reported below all come from one sample, sequenced in a study of Ad26.COV2.S vaccination and SARS-CoV-2 variants. This table comes from immunoSEQ multiplex PCR, and its TCRdb copy is limited to in-frame clones, with some not included. The sample records over 350,000 clones, approximately 90% being singletons. Treatment described: over 15 received Ad26.COV2.S at low or high dose, single or two shots; 5 received placebo; per-sample allocation not given. Following the first vaccine or placebo injection, samples were taken on day 63. Sequenced material: peripheral blood, taken in a trial of Ad26.COV2.S vaccine versus placebo. These receptors were collected from a person aged 18 to 59 who received the Ad26.COV2.S COVID-19 vaccine or a placebo.

The chain carries TRBV14 and TRBJ1-1, with 7 bases identical to TRBD1. Germline V CDR1 and CDR2: SGHDN, FVKESK. The CDR3 loop spans 17 amino acids. Trimming at V came to 0 bases and at J to 1 base, leaving 8 bases not matched to a gene. This CDR3 is CASSQDLKGAGNTEAFF. The CDR3 DNA reads TGTGCCAGCAGCCAAGATCTTAAGGGGGCGGGGAACACTGAAGCTTTCTTT.

V usage is TRBV3-1 (or the pseudogene TRBV3-2) and J usage is TRBJ1-1; a weak D match, TRBD1 (6 bases). The CDR3 is 14 amino acids. Germline-derived CDR1 and CDR2 are LGHDT and YNNKEL (reference sequence). Between the trimmed V and J ends, which lost 1 base and 12 bases, there was a span of 18 bases. CDR3 loop: CASSQATQGKWTFF. The CDR3 region has the DNA TGTGCCAGCAGCCAAGCCACCCAGGGGAAATGGACTTTCTTT.

The V and J genes are TRBV4-3 and TRBJ2-7; weak D call: TRBD2 (6 bases). Germline-derived CDR1 and CDR2 are LGHNA and YSLEER. V was trimmed by 0 bases and J by 6 bases, leaving 12 bases between them. This CDR3 is 14 amino acids long. The DNA of the CDR3 is TGCGCCAGCAGCCAAGATCGGGGACTGGGCGAGCAGTACTTC. Its protein is CASSQDRGLGEQYF.

Comment on this clone: In the same sample, other DNA sequences code for this CDR3. This chain connects TRBV2 to TRBJ2-2; D not resolved. The CDR3 runs to 13 residues. Trimming left V 0 bases short and J 5 bases short, with 4 bases between. Germline CDR1 reads SNHLY; CDR2 reads FYNNEI. The CDR3 spells CASSEAYTGELFF. DNA for the CDR3: TGTGCCAGCAGTGAAGCTTATACCGGGGAGCTGTTTTTT.

This chain connects TRBV2 to TRBJ2-1, with 10 bases matching TRBD1. With 6 bases clipped from V and 4 bases from J, the junction kept 9 bases outside the gene matches. Germline values: CDR1 SNHLY, CDR2 FYNNEI. CDR3 length equals 16 residues. The chain's CDR3 is CASRGDRGRLYNEQFF. The CDR3 nucleotides read TGTGCCAGCAGGGGAGACAGGGGGCGCTTGTACAATGAGCAGTTCTTC.

The chain combines TRBV6-5 with TRBJ2-1, with TRBD2 matching over 13 bases. CDR3 length: 15 residues. Germline values: CDR1 MNHEY, CDR2 SVGAGI. After removal of 5 bases from V and 5 bases from J, the junction contained 3 bases not matched to a gene. The CDR3 here is CASSRGLAGNNEQFF. As DNA, the CDR3 is TGTGCCAGCAGTCGGGGACTAGCGGGAAACAATGAGCAGTTCTTC.

V gene TRBV10-3 combines with J gene TRBJ1-6, with a weak D call TRBD1 (6 bases). V was clipped by 6 bases and J by 7 bases, with 13 bases between them. Germline CDR1 is ENHRY and CDR2 is SYGVKD. This CDR3 has 14 residues. CDR3 sequence (DNA): TGTGCCATCAGCGGGGGGCAGGGGAATTCACCCCTCCACTTT. Translated, it gives CAISGGQGNSPLHF.

The rearrangement uses TRBV25-1 and TRBJ1-2; D gene uncertain. Trimming pared 1 base from V and 7 bases from J, leaving 13 bases between. This CDR3 contains 14 residues. Germline V CDR1 and CDR2: MGHDK, SYGVNS. The CDR3 region is CASSEWGKGGGYTF. CDR3 nucleotide sequence: TGTGCCAGCAGTGAATGGGGAAAGGGAGGTGGCTACACCTTC.

This sequence joins TRBV7-2 and TRBJ2-7; D gene ambiguous. The CDR3 covers 14 residues. Deletions cut 3 bases from V and 0 bases from J, with 9 bases between. Germline V gene lookup returns CDR1 SGHTA and CDR2 FQGNSA. The CDR3 is CASSFGFYSYEQYF. In nucleotides, the CDR3 is TGTGCCAGCAGCTTCGGCTTTTACTCCTACGAGCAGTACTTC.

The CDR3 sequence: CASSSRGPGELFF. The DNA of the CDR3 is TGTGCCAGCAGCTCCAGGGGCCCCGGGGAGCTGTTTTTT. This chain uses TRBV5-8 with TRBJ2-2; D is perhaps TRBD1 (6 bases). The V gene's germline CDR1 is SGHTS and CDR2 YDEGEE. The CDR3 runs 13 residues. The V end lost 3 bases, the J end lost 6 bases, and 9 bases lay between the germline ends. Based on the CDR3 plus reference TRBV5-8 and TRBJ2-2, the full variable domain is EAGVTQSPTHLIKTRGQQATLRCSPISGHTSVYWYQQALGLGLQFLLWYDEGEERNRGNFPPRFSGRQFPNYSSELNVNALELEDSALYLCASSSRGPGELFFGEGSRLTVL.

In regard to this clone: This may be a read error, as it is one base from a much larger clone. CDR3 nucleotide sequence: TGTGCCAGCTCACTACAGGGGGTGGATGAAAAACTGTTTTTT. Its translation is CASSLQGVDEKLFF. J is TRBJ1-4 and V is TRBV18, with 8 positions matching TRBD1. CDR3 length: 14 amino acids. V was pared by 4 bases and J by 6 bases, with 4 bases of the junction left unmatched. CDR1 is KGHSH, CDR2 LQKENI, per germline.

V usage is TRBV5-1 and J usage is TRBJ2-3; D might be TRBD1 or TRBD2, each matching 5 bases. The germline V gene has CDR1 SGHRS and CDR2 YFSETQ. This CDR3 comprises 15 residues. V dropped 2 bases and J dropped 3 bases, with 13 bases sitting between them. DNA for the CDR3: TGCGCCAGCAGCTTTGGGCTAGCAGGGACAGATACGCAGTATTTT. Translating it yields CASSFGLAGTDTQYF.

The CDR3 nucleotides are TGCAGCGTTGGGGACGGTGATCAGCCCCAGCATTTT. Translating gives CSVGDGDQPQHF. The chain carries TRBV29-1 and TRBJ1-5, with a weak D call TRBD1 (5 bases). CDR3 length: 12 amino acids. The V end lost 4 bases, the J end lost 5 bases, and 9 bases lay between the germline ends. Germline values: CDR1 SQVTM, CDR2 ANQGSEA.

This chain joins TRBV4-2 and TRBJ1-2, with 8 bases identical to TRBD1. The CDR3 runs 13 residues. Germline CDR1 and CDR2: LGHNA and YNFKEQ. Trimming removed 1 base from V and 5 bases from J; junction bases left unmatched: 0. The CDR3 region has the DNA TGTGCCAGCAGCCAAGGGACAGGGTATGGCTACACCTTC. Residues: CASSQGTGYGYTF.

This chain joins TRBV29-1 and TRBJ2-3; TRBD2 aligns across 13 bases. Trimming removed 3 bases from V and 2 bases from J; junction bases left unmatched: 8. Germline V gene sequence: CDR1 SQVTM, CDR2 ANQGSEA. The CDR3 contains 17 residues. This CDR3 is CSVEGTSGALYTDTQYF. CDR3 nucleotide sequence: TGCAGCGTTGAGGGGACTAGCGGGGCCCTTTACACAGATACGCAGTATTTT.

A single count supports this clone. The genes are TRBV7-9 and TRBJ1-1; D uncertain. This CDR3 contains 14 residues. Germline CDR1 and CDR2: SEHNR and FQNEAQ (reference sequence). The germline V and J ends were trimmed by 8 bases and 4 bases, with 17 bases remaining between them. Written as DNA, the CDR3 is TGTGCCAGCGGACCCCTCTTTCCGGGCACTGAAGCTTTCTTT. It yields the protein CASGPLFPGTEAFF.

The CDR3 sequence is CASSLQGTQYF. DNA of the CDR3: TGTGCCAGCTCACTCCAGGGGACCCAGTACTTC. This chain uses TRBV18 with TRBJ2-5; D is possibly TRBD1 (5 bases). This CDR3 spans 11 amino acids. Looked up from germline, CDR1 is KGHSH and CDR2 is LQKENI. V lost 4 bases and J lost 7, with 7 bases in between. The complete variable domain, with remaining parts taken from reference TRBV18 and TRBJ2-5, reads NAGVMQNPRHLVRRRGQEARLRCSPMKGHSHVYWYRQLPEEGLKFMVYLQKENIIDESGMPKERFSAEFPKEGPSILRIQQVVRGDSAAYFCASSLQGTQYFGPGTRLLVL.

This clone was seen only once. V and J are TRBV6-2 or TRBV6-3 and TRBJ1-2, with 7 bases that match TRBD1. CDR3 length: 18 amino acids. V was clipped by 6 bases and J by 0 bases; unmatched bases: 16. CDR1 and CDR2 from the germline V gene are MNHEY and SVGEGT. The DNA for the CDR3 is TGTGCCAGCAGCCCTACACCCGGGACAGCGGCGGCTAACTATGGCTACACCTTC. Translated, it gives CASSPTPGTAAANYGYTF.